The 20 T cell receptor beta chains listed next were all sequenced from one sample in a study of CD8 T cells in Susac syndrome. Random hexamers primed reverse transcription of about 0.5 to 1 ug RNA. MiXCR, run by TCRdb on the immunoSEQ multiplex PCR reads, gives a single entry per CDR3 protein. In the table there are just over 150,000 distinct CDR3 sequences, around 96% of which are singletons. Sequencing was done on a sample of CD8+ T cells from PBMCs. Source of these receptors: a human donor with multiple sclerosis.

The chain is built from TRBV6-5 and TRBJ2-1; no reliable D call. The CDR3 consists of 12 residues. Trimming removed 6 bases at V and 3 bases at J, with 6 bases between. CDR1 is MNHEY and CDR2 is SVGAGI in the germline V gene. The CDR3 bases are TGTGCCAGCAGGAAGGACTACAATGAGCAGTTCTTC. Protein product: CASRKDYNEQFF.

This CDR3 is CASSPPGTPHGHNEQFF. The CDR3 DNA sequence: TGTGCCAGCAGCCCCCCCGGGACCCCCCACGGGCACAATGAGCAGTTCTTC. V and J are TRBV9 and TRBJ2-1; D may match TRBD1 or TRBD2 (5 bases each). The V gene's germline CDR1 is SGDLS and CDR2 YYNGEE. Trimming removed 4 bases from V and 5 bases from J, with 22 bases in between. This CDR3 is built from 17 residues.

This clonotype was recorded only once. The gene calls are TRBV12-3 or TRBV12-4 and TRBJ1-1; a weak D match, TRBD1 (6 bases). The CDR3 contains 14 residues. The germline V and J ends were trimmed by 5 bases and 0 bases, with 10 bases remaining between them. The CDR3 DNA sequence: TGTGCCAGCAGTCACACAGGGATGAACACTGAAGCTTTCTTT. Amino acid sequence: CASSHTGMNTEAFF.

This clonotype was observed a few times. V and J are TRBV30 and TRBJ2-7; weak D call: TRBD2 (6 bases). The CDR3 runs 14 residues. The V end lost 4 bases, the J end lost 4 bases, and 17 bases lay between the germline ends. CDR1 is GTSNPN, CDR2 SVGIG, per germline (reference sequence). Here the CDR3 DNA reads TGTGCCTGGAATACCGGGAGTTTGTCGTACGAGCAGTACTTC. Translation gives CAWNTGSLSYEQYF.

The chain couples TRBV7-9 to TRBJ2-7; D is possibly TRBD1 (5 bases). Germline V gene data show CDR1 as SEHNR and CDR2 as FQNEAQ (reference sequence). With 5 bases removed from V and 0 bases from J, the gap between germline ends came to 14 bases. The CDR3 length is 15 residues. This CDR3 reads CASSLPTVTSYEQYF. DNA of the CDR3: TGTGCCAGCAGCCTCCCGACAGTGACCTCCTACGAGCAGTACTTC.

The rearrangement links TRBV20-1 to TRBJ2-1; 9 positions agree with TRBD1. J lost 8 bases, V lost 2 bases, and 4 bases had no gene match. Looked up from germline, CDR1 is DFQATT and CDR2 is SNEGSKA (reference sequence). The CDR3 sequence is 13 residues long. CDR3 region: CSARNRGRDEQFF. CDR3 bases: TGCAGTGCTAGAAACAGGGGGCGGGATGAGCAGTTCTTC.

The V gene is TRBV12-3 or TRBV12-4, the J gene TRBJ2-7; perhaps TRBD1 as D (5 bases). V was pared by 0 bases and J by 2 bases, with 8 bases between. The CDR3 spans 14 residues. This CDR3 reads CASSLAVGAYEQYF. Here the CDR3 DNA reads TGTGCCAGCAGTTTAGCAGTAGGGGCCTACGAGCAGTACTTC.

CDR3 sequence: CASYRAGGENEQFF. CDR3 DNA: TGTGCCAGCTACCGAGCGGGGGGTGAGAATGAGCAGTTCTTC. The rearrangement uses TRBV7-8 and TRBJ2-1, with 9 bases that match TRBD2. The CDR3 extends over 14 amino acids. Germline V gene data show CDR1 as SGHVS and CDR2 as FQNEAQ. J was trimmed by 7 bases and V by 8 bases; bases with no gene match: 9.

The gene calls are TRBV13 and TRBJ2-1; 7 nucleotides align to TRBD2. CDR3 length: 16 amino acids. Trimming removed 5 bases from V and 0 bases from J; junction bases left unmatched: 7. Germline CDR1 and CDR2: PRHDT and FYEKMQ (reference sequence). CDR3 amino acids: CASSPSGGSSYNEQFF. CDR3 in DNA: TGTGCCAGCAGCCCGTCCGGGGGGAGCTCCTACAATGAGCAGTTCTTC.

The rearrangement links TRBV6-6 to TRBJ1-4; no reliable D call. CDR1 MNHNY and CDR2 SVGAGI come from the germline V gene (reference sequence). CDR3 size: 15 residues. V was cut by 0 bases and J by 5 bases, with 10 bases left in between. The CDR3 spells CASSYSQTMNEKLFF. CDR3 nucleotide sequence: TGTGCCAGCAGTTACTCGCAGACGATGAATGAAAAACTGTTTTTT.

The chain has TRBV20-1 and TRBJ1-2, with D tentatively TRBD1 (5 bases). Trimming stripped 0 bases from V and 6 bases from J, with 23 bases between. This CDR3 spans 17 amino acids. Germline V lookup: CDR1 DFQATT, CDR2 SNEGSKA (reference sequence). CDR3 protein: CSARDPLGGVMIDGYTF. Written as DNA, the CDR3 is TGCAGTGCTAGAGATCCCTTGGGAGGGGTTATGATAGATGGCTACACCTTC.

This chain links TRBV7-9 with TRBJ2-1; D gene unclear. The CDR3 loop spans 15 amino acids. Germline assignment: CDR1 SEHNR and CDR2 FQNEAQ (reference sequence). Trimming stripped 5 bases from V and 5 bases from J, with 16 bases between. DNA for the CDR3: TGTGCCAGCAGCCCCCCTTTCGGCAGCCACAATGAGCAGTTCTTC. It encodes CASSPPFGSHNEQFF.

The gene calls are TRBV3-1 and TRBJ1-2; a possible D gene is TRBD1 (5 bases). The germline gives CDR1 LGHDT, CDR2 YNNKEL (reference sequence). The CDR3 sequence is 14 residues long. The V end was cut by 4 bases, the J end by 8 bases, with 17 bases between. The CDR3 bases are TGTGCCAGCAGCCCAGGGTCGGGGGTATACGGCTACACCTTC. It translates to CASSPGSGVYGYTF.

The chain uses TRBV9 and TRBJ1-2, with D possibly TRBD1 on 5 matching bases. Germline V gene sequence: CDR1 SGDLS, CDR2 YYNGEE. Trimming pared 0 bases from V and 8 bases from J, leaving 11 bases between. CDR3 length equals 13 residues. The CDR3 DNA follows: TGTGCCAGCAGCGTAGGAGGGACGGAAGGCTACACCTTC. This encodes CASSVGGTEGYTF.

V gene TRBV5-1 combines with J gene TRBJ2-2; D is possibly TRBD2 (6 bases). V shed 1 base and J shed 1 base, with 11 bases lying between them. Germline V lookup: CDR1 SGHRS, CDR2 YFSETQ. The CDR3 is 16 residues long. The CDR3, as DNA: TGCGCCAGCAGCTTGAGAGCTAGCGTGAACACCGGGGAGCTGTTTTTT. It codes for CASSLRASVNTGELFF.

This sequence joins TRBV3-1 and TRBJ2-7; D not certain. V lost 5 bases, J lost 3 bases, and 20 bases lay in between. Germline lookup yields CDR1 LGHDT and CDR2 YNNKEL (reference sequence). The length of the CDR3 is 16 residues. The DNA of the CDR3 is TGTGCCAGCAGCACCACTACTCAGTTGGAAGGCTACGAGCAGTACTTC. Translating it yields CASSTTTQLEGYEQYF.

In this sample, this clonotype turned up once. The rearrangement uses TRBV2 and TRBJ2-3, with no clear D. V was shortened by 7 bases and J by 10 bases, with 9 bases between the two germline ends. The germline CDR1 and CDR2 sequences are SNHLY and FYNNEI. The CDR3 extends over 10 amino acids. CDR3 sequence reads: CASNAVPQYF. The CDR3 bases are TGTGCCAGCAACGCAGTTCCGCAGTATTTT. Together with reference TRBV2 and TRBJ2-3, the CDR3 gives the full variable domain: EPEVTQTPSHQVTQMGQEVILRCVPISNHLYFYWYRQILGQKVEFLVSFYNNEISEKSEIFDDQFSVERPDGSNFTLKIRSTKLEDSAMYFCASNAVPQYFGPGTRLTVL.

The gene calls are TRBV29-1 and TRBJ2-7; possibly TRBD1 for D (6 bases). Trimming took 2 bases from V and 2 from J, leaving 16 bases between them. There are 15 residues in the CDR3. Germline assignment: CDR1 SQVTM and CDR2 ANQGSEA. The CDR3 DNA reads as TGCAGCGTTGAATGGGGACAAGGAATTGCCTACGAGCAGTACTTC. Translated, it gives CSVEWGQGIAYEQYF.

This rearrangement joins TRBV27 to TRBJ1-1, with D maybe TRBD1 (6 bases). This CDR3 region has 15 residues. Germline V gene lookup returns CDR1 MNHEY and CDR2 SMNVEV (reference sequence). V lost 7 bases and J 3 bases, leaving 18 bases between the germline ends. CDR3 sequence: CASTERGQFDTEAFF. As DNA, the CDR3 is TGTGCCAGCACCGAGAGAGGACAGTTCGACACTGAAGCTTTCTTT.

The chain joins TRBV7-9 to TRBJ2-3; D perhaps matches TRBD2 (6 bases). V lost 4 bases, J lost 5 bases, and 19 bases lay in between. The CDR3 totals 16 residues. Germline CDR1 SEHNR, CDR2 FQNEAQ (reference sequence). CDR3 amino acids: CASSSPTSPAGDTQYF. The CDR3 nucleotides are TGTGCCAGCAGCTCCCCGACTAGTCCCGCCGGAGATACGCAGTATTTT.